Sequencing of this T cell receptor (beta chain) was carried out in a study of cytomegalovirus exposure and HLA in healthy donors. Likely unrecorded immune exposures existed in these nominally healthy donors. PCR was performed using 60 Vbeta and 13 Jbeta primers. Clones were sequenced by immunoSEQ multiplex PCR, and TCRdb holds only the in-frame ones, with some missing. The data include some 200,000 clones; the top ten clones carry 6.5%. As regards this clone: Its antigen is not identified.

Study-wide results and limits: A further, later analysis showed that HLA-associated TCR beta chains (compared with equally common others) were more clonally expanded. In vitro, three CMV-associated chains proved specific for CMV antigens.

This TCR was sampled from a man aged 25 to 45 in good health and CMV-seronegative. Sequenced material: PBMCs.

CDR3 nucleotide sequence: TGTGCCAGCAGCTTAGCATACAGTACGAACACCGGGGAGCTGTTTTTT. It specifies CASSLAYSTNTGELFF. V and J are TRBV11-3 and TRBJ2-2; D unclear. Per the germline V gene, CDR1 is SGHNT and CDR2 is YENEEA. Between the trimmed V and J ends, which lost 1 base and 0 bases, there was a span of 9 bases. This CDR3 contains 16 residues.